The 5 T cell receptor beta chains reported below all come from one sample, sequenced in a study of T cells in Graves' hyperthyroidism and ophthalmopathy. Researchers amplified the TCR beta CDR3 regions from RNA transcripts. In the first-round RT-PCR of the TCR CDR3, the HTBI primer set was used. TCRdb re-called the multiplex PCR reads with MiXCR, one entry per CDR3 protein. The table records around 490,000 distinct CDR3 sequences, about 20% of them present only once. Material: blood. The source is a man aged 35 to 55 with Graves' ophthalmopathy.

This clonotype was counted ten times or more. The V gene is TRBV11-1, the J gene TRBJ2-1; D not resolved. V dropped 3 bases and J dropped 0 bases, with 6 bases sitting between them. CDR1 and CDR2 from the germline V gene are SGHAT and FQDESV (reference sequence). This CDR3 has 14 residues. CDR3 protein: CASSFTLSYNEQFF. The CDR3 DNA sequence: TGTGCCAGCAGCTTTACCCTCTCCTACAATGAGCAGTTCTTC.

The J gene is TRBJ2-1, the V gene TRBV20-1; 9 bases map to TRBD2. In germline, CDR1 is DFQATT, CDR2 SNEGSKA (reference sequence). V was pared by 3 bases and J by 4 bases, with 10 bases of the junction left unmatched. The CDR3 runs to 16 residues. Here the CDR3 reads CSARAQTSGFYNEQFF. CDR3 DNA sequence: TGCAGTGCTAGGGCCCAAACTAGCGGGTTTTACAATGAGCAGTTCTTC.

This clonotype has a handful of counts. The chain is built from TRBV2 and TRBJ2-7; 8 positions match TRBD1. This CDR3 has 17 residues. V dropped 4 bases and J dropped 2; count of bases not matched to a gene: 13. CDR1 is SNHLY, CDR2 FYNNEI, per germline. The CDR3 sequence is CASSGGQGTITPYEQYF. DNA for the CDR3: TGTGCCAGCAGTGGTGGACAGGGTACCATTACCCCCTACGAGCAGTACTTC.

The rearrangement uses TRBV5-1 and TRBJ1-3, with D possibly being TRBD1 (5 bases). V was clipped by 4 bases and J by 2 bases, with 16 bases between them. The V gene's germline CDR1 is SGHRS and CDR2 YFSETQ. This CDR3 is 16 amino acids long. CDR3: CASSNAQGVPGNTIYF. CDR3 coding DNA: TGCGCCAGCAGCAACGCGCAGGGTGTCCCTGGAAACACCATATATTTT.

This chain uses TRBV2 with TRBJ1-2, with TRBD1 matching over 8 bases. The germline gives CDR1 SNHLY, CDR2 FYNNEI. The CDR3 loop spans 14 amino acids. V shed 6 bases, J shed 8 bases, and the junction held 11 bases outside the gene matches. The CDR3 DNA sequence: TGTGCCAGCAGCGCCTCCGGACAGGGTTGGGGCTACACCTTC. The encoded protein is CASSASGQGWGYTF.